This entry lists 27 T cell receptor beta chains sequenced from one sample in a study of cytomegalovirus exposure and HLA in healthy donors. Primers for the PCR totalled 60 Vbeta and 13 Jbeta. Clones were sequenced by immunoSEQ multiplex PCR, and TCRdb holds only the in-frame ones, with some missing. The sample lists about 92,000 clones, about 84% seen once, with approximately 1.2% in the top ten. Material: PBMCs. Source of these receptors: a girl aged 2 to 10 in good health and CMV-seropositive.

The chain carries TRBV6-5 and TRBJ1-3; possible D gene TRBD1, 5 bases. V was shortened by 0 bases and J by 2 bases, with 11 bases between the two germline ends. Germline V gives CDR1 MNHEY, CDR2 SVGAGI. This CDR3 contains 16 residues. The CDR3 DNA sequence: TGTGCCAGCAGTTACTCGATCAGGGTCCCTGGAAACACCATATATTTT. This sequence encodes CASSYSIRVPGNTIYF.

The V gene is TRBV18, the J gene TRBJ2-5; 8 bases line up with TRBD1. This CDR3 region has 15 residues. V was clipped by 0 bases and J by 2 bases; unmatched bases: 2. Germline CDR1 KGHSH, CDR2 LQKENI. The CDR3 protein is CASSPPDRVQETQYF. DNA of the CDR3: TGTGCCAGCTCACCACCGGACAGGGTTCAAGAGACCCAGTACTTC.

V usage is TRBV5-4 and J usage is TRBJ1-1; the D gene is possibly TRBD1 (5 bases). The CDR3 length is 14 residues. V lost 4 bases and J 7 bases, leaving 17 bases between the germline ends. The germline V gene has CDR1 SGHNT and CDR2 YYREEE (reference sequence). CDR3 loop: CASSRRTKRVEAFF. CDR3 sequence (DNA): TGTGCCAGCAGCAGACGGACAAAGAGAGTTGAAGCTTTCTTT.

This chain joins TRBV9 and TRBJ1-3; no clear D. The CDR3 sequence is 14 residues long. Germline V CDR1 and CDR2: SGDLS, YYNGEE. Trimming took 3 bases from V and 1 from J, leaving 8 bases between them. DNA for the CDR3: TGTGCCAGCAGCGGGGCCAGTTCTGGAAACACCATATATTTT. Protein sequence: CASSGASSGNTIYF.

This chain joins TRBV19 and TRBJ2-5, with 8 bases lining up with TRBD2. Germline V lookup: CDR1 LNHDA, CDR2 SQIVND (reference sequence). The CDR3 is 17 residues long. V lost 4 bases, J lost 4 bases, and 14 bases stayed unmatched. This chain's CDR3 is CASSTLRAGGRRETQYF. DNA of the CDR3: TGTGCCAGTAGTACTCTCAGGGCGGGAGGCCGTAGAGAGACCCAGTACTTC.

The J gene is TRBJ2-7, the V gene TRBV9; D perhaps matches TRBD2 (6 bases). The CDR3 runs 14 residues. V was cut by 0 bases and J by 3 bases, with 10 bases left in between. From germline, CDR1 is SGDLS and CDR2 YYNGEE. The CDR3 region is CASSVAGANYEQYF. The CDR3 DNA reads TGTGCCAGCAGCGTAGCGGGAGCAAACTACGAGCAGTACTTC.

V and J are TRBV6-5 and TRBJ1-2, with D unclear. The CDR3 runs to 16 residues. Trimming removed 0 bases from V and 8 bases from J, with 19 bases in between. Per the germline V gene, CDR1 is MNHEY and CDR2 is SVGAGI. The CDR3 loop is CASSYSFSGIREGYTF. CDR3 in DNA: TGTGCCAGCAGTTACTCGTTCTCTGGGATCCGGGAGGGCTACACCTTC.

V gene TRBV7-3 combines with J gene TRBJ1-1; D unclear. Looked up from germline, CDR1 is SGHTA and CDR2 is FQGTGA. The CDR3 runs to 13 residues. Trimming cost V 4 bases and J 2 bases, with 8 bases left between them. CDR3 sequence: CASSSRINTEAFF. In nucleotides, the CDR3 is TGTGCCAGCAGCTCCAGAATTAACACTGAAGCTTTCTTT.

For the CDR3, the DNA is TGTGCCAGCGGGGCCCGCATGGGCCAAGAGACCCAGTACTTC. It yields the protein CASGARMGQETQYF. This chain connects TRBV5-5 to TRBJ2-5, with D perhaps matching TRBD1 (5 bases). V lost 7 bases and J lost 1, with 14 bases in between. Germline assignment: CDR1 SGHKS and CDR2 YYEKEE (reference sequence). This CDR3 region has 14 residues.

The rearrangement joins TRBV28 to TRBJ1-2; D call uncertain. From germline, CDR1 is MDHEN and CDR2 SYDVKM. CDR3 length: 13 residues. Between the trimmed V and J ends, which lost 5 bases and 5 bases, there was a span of 12 bases. The CDR3 spells CASSPPGRYGYTF. The CDR3 nucleotides are TGTGCCAGCAGTCCCCCGGGAAGATATGGCTACACCTTC.

The CDR3 nucleotides read TGTGCCTGGACACGGGGTCGGCCTGAAGCTTTCTTT. This sequence encodes CAWTRGRPEAFF. The rearrangement uses TRBV30 and TRBJ1-1; D call uncertain. Trimming removed 4 bases from V and 6 bases from J, with 12 bases in between. CDR3 length equals 12 residues. CDR1 and CDR2 (germline): GTSNPN, SVGIG (reference sequence).

The chain recombines TRBV18 with TRBJ1-5; D is ambiguous. This CDR3 has 14 residues. Germline V gene sequence: CDR1 KGHSH, CDR2 LQKENI. Trimming stripped 2 bases from V and 2 bases from J, with 7 bases between. CDR3 nucleotide sequence: TGTGCCAGCTCACCAGCCGGGGGCAATCAGCCCCAGCATTTT. Its translation: CASSPAGGNQPQHF.

The J gene is TRBJ1-4, the V gene TRBV27; D might be TRBD1 (5 bases). The CDR3 runs 16 residues. Trimming took off 1 base at V and 10 bases at J, with 19 bases between the two ends. Germline V CDR1 and CDR2: MNHEY, SMNVEV (reference sequence). The CDR3 loop reads CASSLWGRQGVIKLFF. DNA for the CDR3: TGTGCCAGCAGTTTATGGGGGAGGCAGGGAGTTATAAAACTGTTTTTT.

V gene TRBV29-1 combines with J gene TRBJ1-1; the D is unclear. The V end lost 3 bases, the J end lost 5 bases, and 16 bases lay between the germline ends. The CDR3 spans 14 residues. Looked up from germline, CDR1 is SQVTM and CDR2 is ANQGSEA. The chain's CDR3 is CSVDSASRVTEAFF. The CDR3 DNA reads as TGCAGCGTTGATTCGGCGTCGCGGGTTACTGAAGCTTTCTTT.

CDR3 sequence: CSVVVAANYGYTF. The CDR3 bases are TGCAGCGTTGTAGTGGCGGCTAACTATGGCTACACCTTC. The rearrangement joins TRBV29-1 to TRBJ1-2; D is unclear. This CDR3 is 13 amino acids long. CDR1 and CDR2 (germline): SQVTM, ANQGSEA. V gave up 4 bases and J gave up 0 bases, with 9 bases separating them.

V gene TRBV29-1 combines with J gene TRBJ2-5, with TRBD1 matching 7 bases. The end of the DNA fits TRBJ2-7 better, so the J call may be wrong. From germline, CDR1 is SQVTM and CDR2 ANQGSEA. The CDR3 length is 12 residues. The chain's CDR3 is CSVVTGSYEQYF. CDR3 DNA: TGCAGCGTTGTGACAGGGTCCTACGAGCAGTACTTC.

The sample holds one count of this clone. V and J are TRBV29-1 and TRBJ2-7, with 10 bases lining up with TRBD2. Germline V gives CDR1 SQVTM, CDR2 ANQGSEA. V shed 3 bases, J shed 4 bases, and the junction held 6 bases outside the gene matches. The CDR3 has 14 residues. The CDR3 loop reads CSVDVGLAEYEQYF. CDR3 DNA sequence: TGCAGCGTTGATGTCGGACTAGCGGAGTACGAGCAGTACTTC.

The rearrangement joins TRBV6-5 to TRBJ2-7, with 10 bases fitting TRBD2. V was pared by 6 bases and J by 4 bases, with 9 bases of the junction left unmatched. The CDR3 is made up of 15 amino acids. CDR1 is MNHEY, CDR2 SVGAGI, per germline. CDR3 protein: CASSRGSSGSYEQYF. For the CDR3, the DNA is TGTGCCAGCAGCCGCGGTTCTAGCGGGAGTTACGAGCAGTACTTC.

This clone was recorded a few times. V is TRBV7-2 and J is TRBJ1-2; 7 positions agree with TRBD1. Germline CDR1 SGHTA, CDR2 FQGNSA. The CDR3 sequence is 13 residues long. V shed 5 bases, J shed 5 bases, and the junction held 5 bases outside the gene matches. The CDR3 region has the DNA TGTGCCAGCAGCCCCGACAGGGAGTATGGCTACACCTTC. The encoded protein is CASSPDREYGYTF.

The chain uses TRBV7-9 and TRBJ2-3, with a weak D call TRBD2 (5 bases). Germline lookup yields CDR1 SEHNR and CDR2 FQNEAQ (reference sequence). The CDR3 totals 13 residues. Trimming pared 5 bases from V and 1 base from J, leaving 7 bases between. CDR3 DNA: TGTGCCAGCAGCCGGGGTGGCACAGATACGCAGTATTTT. This gives the protein CASSRGGTDTQYF.

This clone was detected only a few times. The chain has TRBV28 and TRBJ1-1; D gene unclear. With 5 bases removed from V and 8 bases from J, the gap between germline ends came to 15 bases. Germline V gene data show CDR1 as MDHEN and CDR2 as SYDVKM. The CDR3 runs 13 residues. CDR3 loop: CASSPAPSSEAFF. In DNA form, the CDR3 reads TGTGCCAGCAGTCCCGCCCCCAGTTCAGAAGCTTTCTTT. Filled out from reference TRBV28 and TRBJ1-1, the complete variable domain reads DVKVTQSSRYLVKRTGEKVFLECVQDMDHENMFWYRQDPGLGLRLIYFSYDVKMKEKGDIPEGYSVSREKKERFSLILESASTNQTSMYLCASSPAPSSEAFFGQGTRLTVV.

Only a few counts were recorded for this clone. V and J are TRBV7-9 and TRBJ2-2; 7 bases align to TRBD2. Germline V gene lookup returns CDR1 SEHNR and CDR2 FQNEAQ (reference sequence). The CDR3 is made up of 15 amino acids. Unmatched junction bases numbered 6, after V lost 8 bases and J lost 0 bases. CDR3 nucleotides: TGTGCCAGCCCCCTAGCGGAATCGAACACCGGGGAGCTGTTTTTT. Its translation is CASPLAESNTGELFF.

This clone has only one observation. J is TRBJ1-2 and V is TRBV6-6; D ambiguous. The CDR3 sequence is 12 residues long. V was cut by 5 bases and J by 6 bases, with 10 bases left in between. Germline-derived CDR1 and CDR2 are MNHNY and SVGAGI (reference sequence). The CDR3 loop reads CASSTRGNGYTF. CDR3 in DNA: TGTGCCAGCAGTACCCGGGGAAATGGCTACACCTTC.

The gene calls are TRBV7-2 and TRBJ2-3; 7 nucleotides line up with TRBD2. Germline V gives CDR1 SGHTA, CDR2 FQGNSA. This CDR3 comprises 13 residues. The V gene end was trimmed by 5 bases and the J gene end by 6 bases; junction bases not matched to a gene: 5. The CDR3 region has the DNA TGTGCCAGCAGCCGCGGGGAGGGGGATACGCAGTATTTT. It is translated as CASSRGEGDTQYF. The full variable domain, completed using reference TRBV7-2 and TRBJ2-3, is GAGVSQSPSNKVTEKGKDVELRCDPISGHTALYWYRQSLGQGLEFLIYFQGNSAPDKSGLPSDRFSAERTGGSVSTLTIQRTQQEDSAVYLCASSRGEGDTQYFGPGTRLTVL.

The chain couples TRBV27 to TRBJ2-1; D not resolved. The V end was cut by 6 bases, the J end by 7 bases, with 16 bases between. Germline CDR1 reads MNHEY; CDR2 reads SMNVEV (reference sequence). This CDR3 comprises 14 residues. The CDR3 DNA reads TGTGCCAGCAGGTTCCTCTCCCGACATAATGAGCAGTTCTTC. Protein: CASRFLSRHNEQFF.

As regards this clone: One end of the junction varies from germline; a read error may be responsible. The chain has TRBV27 and TRBJ1-2; TRBD1 is a possible D gene (6 bases). The V gene's germline CDR1 is MNHEY and CDR2 SMNVEV (reference sequence). The CDR3 is made up of 14 amino acids. CDR3 nucleotides: TGTGCCACCAGTGAGTACGCAGGGGAGCATGGCTACACCTTC. Translated, it gives CATSEYAGEHGYTF.

The rearrangement joins TRBV20-1 to TRBJ2-2, with D maybe TRBD1 (6 bases). The CDR3 has 11 amino acids. Germline V gene lookup returns CDR1 DFQATT and CDR2 SNEGSKA (reference sequence). Trimming pared 1 base from V and 9 bases from J, leaving 6 bases between. The DNA for the CDR3 is TGCAGTGCTAGAGGGGACAGGGAGCTGTTTTTT. Amino acids: CSARGDRELFF.